A selection of T cell receptor beta chains follows, all from one sample in a study of radiotherapy plus CTLA-4 blockade in lung cancer. The method was immunoSEQ multiplex PCR; TCRdb's version includes in-frame clones alone and lacks a portion of them. The repertoire holds tens of thousands of clones, with roughly 84% as singletons. The sequences come from peripheral blood, collected from a patient treated with radiotherapy plus ipilimumab. The receptors originated from a human donor with non-small cell lung cancer that progressed on radiotherapy plus ipilimumab. Both conserved end residues are part of each CDR3. The D gene is left open where the match is weak. Not every row has a clone size; where given, it reads once, few, many or a size class.

. TRBJ2-2 . TRBV6-4 CASSKDISVTGELFF TGTGCCAGCAGCAAGGACATCTCGGTGACCGGGGAGCTGTTTTTT
. TRBJ1-5 . TRBV30 CAWNPGHASNQPQHF TGTGCCTGGAATCCGGGACACGCAAGCAATCAGCCCCAGCATTTT
. TRBJ2-7 . TRBV19 CATKGVEYEQYF TGTGCCACAAAAGGTGTTGAGTACGAGCAGTACTTC
once TRBJ1-4 TRBD1 TRBV6-1 CASRKDRVTEKLFF TGTGCCAGCAGAAAGGACAGGGTAACGGAAAAACTGTTTTTT
. TRBJ1-1 TRBD1 TRBV29-1 CSAGTDTEAFF TGCAGCGCTGGGACAGACACTGAAGCTTTCTTT
once TRBJ2-7 TRBD1 TRBV7-9 CASSLRDRGEQYF TGTGCCAGCAGCTTAAGGGACAGGGGAGAGCAGTACTTC
. TRBJ1-2 . TRBV10-1 CASSESGINYGYTF TGCGCCAGCAGTGAGTCTGGGATTAACTATGGCTACACCTTC
. TRBJ1-5 TRBD1 TRBV29-1 CSAWTGGEEPQHF TGCAGCGCCTGGACAGGAGGGGAGGAGCCCCAGCATTTT
. TRBJ1-5 . TRBV28 CASSRYRSNQPQHF TGTGCCAGCAGTCGTTACAGGAGCAATCAGCCCCAGCATTTT
. TRBJ2-1 . TRBV2 CASSGTQYNEQFF TGTGCCAGCAGTGGGACTCAGTACAATGAGCAGTTCTTC
. TRBJ1-5 TRBD1 TRBV4-1 CASSQDGTVYQPQHF TGCGCCAGCAGCCAAGACGGGACAGTATATCAGCCCCAGCATTTT
. TRBJ2-3 . TRBV15 CATSRSRDSTDTQYF TGTGCCACCAGCAGATCAAGGGACAGCACAGATACGCAGTATTTT
. TRBJ2-2 TRBD2 TRBV6-1 CASSGAGETGELFF TGTGCCAGCAGCGGGGCGGGGGAGACCGGGGAGCTGTTTTTT
. TRBJ2-1 . TRBV10-1 CASSEGAPSGQFF TGCGCCAGCAGTGAGGGGGCCCCGTCGGGGCAGTTCTTC
. TRBJ2-7 . TRBV27 CASSLYSGGEQYF TGTGCCAGCAGTTTATATTCAGGCGGCGAGCAGTACTTC
. TRBJ1-4 . TRBV6-1 CASSDGGSQSEKLFF TGTGCCAGTAGTGACGGTGGCAGCCAGTCTGAAAAACTGTTTTTT
. TRBJ1-1 . TRBV20-1 CSASGNTEAFF TGCAGTGCGTCGGGGAACACTGAAGCTTTCTTT
. TRBJ2-1 . TRBV27 CASSLFRANEQFF TGTGCCAGCAGTTTATTCAGGGCCAATGAGCAGTTCTTC
once TRBJ2-3 . TRBV11-2 CASSLVSRTDTQYF TGTGCCAGCAGCTTAGTCTCTAGGACAGATACGCAGTATTTT
once TRBJ1-1 . TRBV7-6 CASSLALLVRGPNTEAFF TGTGCCAGCAGCTTAGCGCTTCTTGTTAGGGGACCGAACACTGAAGCTTTCTTT
. TRBJ1-1 . TRBV11-2 CASSLDQKAFF TGTGCCAGCAGCTTAGATCAAAAAGCTTTCTTT
. TRBJ1-2 . TRBV27 CASSSTGYGYTF TGTGCCAGCAGTAGCACAGGGTATGGCTACACCTTC
. TRBJ2-3 TRBD2 TRBV28 CASSLDGLAALSGDTDTQYF TGTGCCAGCAGTTTAGACGGACTAGCGGCCCTTTCGGGGGACACAGATACGCAGTATTTT
. TRBJ1-2 TRBD1 TRBV11-1 CASSSGQGIGTYGYTF TGTGCCAGCAGCTCGGGACAGGGCATAGGTACTTATGGCTACACCTTC
. TRBJ2-3 TRBD2 TRBV7-8 CASSSAGGTDTQYF TGTGCCAGCAGCTCCGCGGGGGGCACAGATACGCAGTATTTT
. TRBJ2-2 . TRBV11-2 CASSLAGLGMEELFF TGTGCCAGCAGCTTGGCGGGACTGGGGATGGAGGAGCTGTTTTTT
. TRBJ1-5 TRBD1 TRBV5-1 CASSLEGQGNQPQHF TGCGCCAGCAGCTTGGAGGGACAGGGAAATCAGCCCCAGCATTTT
. TRBJ2-6 TRBD1 TRBV27 CASRLLGTGARSGANVLTF TGTGCCAGCAGACTTCTCGGGACAGGGGCCCGCTCTGGGGCCAACGTCCTGACTTTC
. TRBJ1-2 . TRBV9 CASSDTGSPRGYTF TGTGCCAGCAGCGATACCGGGTCCCCGCGGGGCTACACCTTC
. TRBJ1-2 TRBD1 TRBV6-1 CASIRRETGLDGYTF TGTGCCAGCATCAGAAGAGAGACAGGGCTGGATGGCTACACCTTC
. TRBJ2-1 TRBD2 TRBV10-1 CASSDGGRKFF TGCGCCAGCAGTGACGGCGGGAGGAAGTTCTTC